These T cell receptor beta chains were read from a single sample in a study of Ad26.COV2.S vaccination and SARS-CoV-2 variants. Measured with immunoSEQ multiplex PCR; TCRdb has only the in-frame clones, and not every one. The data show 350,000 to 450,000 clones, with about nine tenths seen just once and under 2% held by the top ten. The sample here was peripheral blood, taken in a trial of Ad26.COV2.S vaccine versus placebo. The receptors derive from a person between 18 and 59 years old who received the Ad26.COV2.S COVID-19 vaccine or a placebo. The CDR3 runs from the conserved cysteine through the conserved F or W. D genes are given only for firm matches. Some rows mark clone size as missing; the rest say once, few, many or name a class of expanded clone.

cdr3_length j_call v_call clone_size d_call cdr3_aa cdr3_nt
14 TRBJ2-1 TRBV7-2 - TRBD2 CASSRLAGPEEQFF TGTGCCAGCAGTCGTCTAGCGGGACCGGAAGAGCAGTTCTTC
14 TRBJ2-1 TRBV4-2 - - CASSQERGSYEQFF TGTGCCAGCAGCCAAGAACGCGGTAGTTATGAGCAGTTCTTC
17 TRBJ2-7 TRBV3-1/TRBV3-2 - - CASSQGGSRPDLYEQYF TGTGCCAGCAGCCAAGGCGGTTCACGTCCGGACCTATACGAGCAGTACTTC
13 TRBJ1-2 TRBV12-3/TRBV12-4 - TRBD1 CASSSETGAGYTF TGTGCCAGCAGTTCAGAGACAGGGGCTGGCTACACCTTC
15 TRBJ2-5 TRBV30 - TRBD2 CAWSGTRGFWETQYF TGTGCCTGGAGCGGGACTAGAGGCTTTTGGGAGACCCAGTACTTC
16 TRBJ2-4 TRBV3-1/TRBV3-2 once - CASSQLHRDGKNIQYF TGTGCCAGCAGCCAGCTTCACAGGGACGGCAAAAACATTCAGTACTTC
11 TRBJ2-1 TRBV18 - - CASSPGPKRVF TGTGCCAGCTCACCGGGACCCAAAAGGGTCTTC
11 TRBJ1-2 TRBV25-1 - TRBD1 CASSSGTGHTF TGTGCCAGCAGTTCCGGGACAGGGCACACCTTC
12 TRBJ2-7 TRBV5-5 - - CASSTNHHEQYF TGTGCCAGCAGCACCAACCACCACGAGCAGTACTTC
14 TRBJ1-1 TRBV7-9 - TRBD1 CASSLGQGNTEAFF TGTGCCAGCAGCTTAGGACAGGGGAACACTGAAGCTTTCTTT
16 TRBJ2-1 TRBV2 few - CASTVQPISSYNEQFF TGTGCCAGCACCGTTCAACCAATCAGCTCCTACAATGAGCAGTTCTTC
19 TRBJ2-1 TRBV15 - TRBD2 CATSRDRRAGRAPYNEQFF TGTGCCACCAGCAGAGATCGGAGAGCCGGGAGGGCCCCCTACAATGAGCAGTTCTTC
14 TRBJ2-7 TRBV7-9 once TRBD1 CASSPDRDTYEQYF TGTGCCAGCAGCCCGGACAGGGACACCTACGAGCAGTACTTC
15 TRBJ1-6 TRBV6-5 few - CASRGQEGNNSPLHF TGTGCCAGCAGGGGACAAGAGGGGAATAATTCACCCCTCCACTTT
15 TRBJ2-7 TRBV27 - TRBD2 CASSLQRGLSYEQYF TGTGCCAGCAGTTTGCAGCGGGGACTCTCCTACGAGCAGTACTTC
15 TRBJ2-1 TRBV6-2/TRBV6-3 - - CASSYLGGQYNEQFF TGTGCCAGCAGTTACTTGGGGGGGCAGTACAATGAGCAGTTCTTC
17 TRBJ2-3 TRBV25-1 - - CASSESGRFSSTDTQYF TGTGCCAGCAGTGAATCCGGAAGGTTCTCTAGCACAGATACGCAGTATTTT
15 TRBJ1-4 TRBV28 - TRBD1 CASSSRGRANEKLFF TGTGCCAGCAGTTCCAGGGGGCGGGCTAATGAAAAACTGTTTTTT
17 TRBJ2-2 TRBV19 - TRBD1 CASSTKSTGVTTGELFF TGTGCCAGTAGTACTAAGTCGACAGGGGTCACCACCGGGGAGCTGTTTTTT
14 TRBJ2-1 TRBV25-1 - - CASSEFRVDNEQFF TGTGCCAGCAGTGAATTCCGCGTCGACAATGAGCAGTTCTTC
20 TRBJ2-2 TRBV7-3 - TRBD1 CASSLRGTELLSANTGELFF TGTGCCAGCAGCTTAAGAGGGACAGAACTATTAAGCGCGAACACCGGGGAGCTGTTTTTT
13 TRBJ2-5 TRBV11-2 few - CASSLSSGETQYF TGTGCCAGCAGCCTCTCCTCGGGGGAGACCCAGTACTTC
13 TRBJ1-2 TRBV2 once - CASSGGRSYGYTF TGTGCCAGCAGTGGAGGACGGTCCTATGGCTACACCTTC
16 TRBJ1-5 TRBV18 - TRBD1 CASSPLRTGPNQPQHF TGTGCCAGCTCACCATTGCGGACAGGCCCGAATCAGCCCCAGCATTTT